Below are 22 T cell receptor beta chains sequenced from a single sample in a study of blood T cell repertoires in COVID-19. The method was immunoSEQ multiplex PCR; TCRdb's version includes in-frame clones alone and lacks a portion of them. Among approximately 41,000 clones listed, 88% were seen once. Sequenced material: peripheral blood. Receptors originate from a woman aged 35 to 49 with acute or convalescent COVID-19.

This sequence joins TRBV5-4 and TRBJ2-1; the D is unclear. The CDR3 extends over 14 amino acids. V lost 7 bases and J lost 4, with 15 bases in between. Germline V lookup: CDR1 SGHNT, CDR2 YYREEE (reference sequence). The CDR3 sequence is CASRVAERYNEQFF. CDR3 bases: TGTGCCAGCCGCGTGGCGGAGCGTTACAATGAGCAGTTCTTC.

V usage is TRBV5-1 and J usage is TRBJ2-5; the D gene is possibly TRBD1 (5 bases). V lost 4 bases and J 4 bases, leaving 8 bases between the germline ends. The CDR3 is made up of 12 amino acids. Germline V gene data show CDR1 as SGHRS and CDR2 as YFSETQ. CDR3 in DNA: TGCGCCAGCAGCCAGGGTATAGAGACCCAGTACTTC. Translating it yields CASSQGIETQYF.

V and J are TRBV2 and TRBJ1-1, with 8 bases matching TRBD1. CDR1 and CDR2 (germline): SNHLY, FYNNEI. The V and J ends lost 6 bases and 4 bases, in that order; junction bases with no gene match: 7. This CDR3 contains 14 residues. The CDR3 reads CASSGQGEVTEAFF. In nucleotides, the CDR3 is TGTGCCAGCAGCGGACAGGGCGAGGTCACTGAAGCTTTCTTT. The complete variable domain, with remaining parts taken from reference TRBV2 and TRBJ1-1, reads EPEVTQTPSHQVTQMGQEVILRCVPISNHLYFYWYRQILGQKVEFLVSFYNNEISEKSEIFDDQFSVERPDGSNFTLKIRSTKLEDSAMYFCASSGQGEVTEAFFGQGTRLTVV.

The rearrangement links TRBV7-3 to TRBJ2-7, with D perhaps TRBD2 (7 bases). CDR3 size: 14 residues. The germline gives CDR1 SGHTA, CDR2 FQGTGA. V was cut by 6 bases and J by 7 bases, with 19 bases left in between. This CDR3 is CASRGSARGGEQYF. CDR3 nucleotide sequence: TGTGCCAGCAGGGGTTCAGCCAGGGGAGGGGAGCAGTACTTC.

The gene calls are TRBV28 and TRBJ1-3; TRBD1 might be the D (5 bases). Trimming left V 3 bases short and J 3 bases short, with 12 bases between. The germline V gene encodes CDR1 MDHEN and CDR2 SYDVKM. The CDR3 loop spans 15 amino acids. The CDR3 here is CASSFRGFGGNTIYF. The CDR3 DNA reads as TGTGCCAGCAGTTTTAGGGGTTTCGGTGGAAACACCATATATTTT.

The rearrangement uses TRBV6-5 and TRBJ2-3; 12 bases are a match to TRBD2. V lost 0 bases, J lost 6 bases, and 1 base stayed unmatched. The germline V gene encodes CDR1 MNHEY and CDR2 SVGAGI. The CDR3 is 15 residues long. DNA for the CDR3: TGTGCCAGCAGTTACTCGACTAGCGGGAGTGATACGCAGTATTTT. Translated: CASSYSTSGSDTQYF.

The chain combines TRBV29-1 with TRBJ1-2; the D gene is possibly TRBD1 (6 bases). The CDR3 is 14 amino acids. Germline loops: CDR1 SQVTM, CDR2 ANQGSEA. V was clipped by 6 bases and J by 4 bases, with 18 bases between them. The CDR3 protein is CSVDPGQRSYGYTF. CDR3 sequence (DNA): TGCAGCGTGGACCCCGGACAGAGATCCTATGGCTACACCTTC.

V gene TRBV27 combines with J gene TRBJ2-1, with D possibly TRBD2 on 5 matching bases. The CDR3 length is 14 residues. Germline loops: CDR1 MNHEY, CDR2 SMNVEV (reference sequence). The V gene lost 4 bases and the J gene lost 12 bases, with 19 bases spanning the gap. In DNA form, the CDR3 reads TGTGCCAGCAGTTCCGGACTGATCAATGAGGGGCAGTTCTTC. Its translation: CASSSGLINEGQFF.

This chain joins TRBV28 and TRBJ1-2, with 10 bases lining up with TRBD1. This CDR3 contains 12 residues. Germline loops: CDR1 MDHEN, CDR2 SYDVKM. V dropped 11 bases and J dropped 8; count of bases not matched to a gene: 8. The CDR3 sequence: CAGGGDRGGYTF. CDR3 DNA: TGTGCCGGAGGGGGGGACAGGGGCGGCTACACCTTC.

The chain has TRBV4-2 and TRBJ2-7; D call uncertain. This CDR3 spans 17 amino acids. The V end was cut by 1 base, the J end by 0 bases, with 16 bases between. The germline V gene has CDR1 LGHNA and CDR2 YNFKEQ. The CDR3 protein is CASSQVSQSDYSYEQYF. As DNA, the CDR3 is TGTGCCAGCAGCCAAGTATCGCAGTCCGATTACTCCTACGAGCAGTACTTC.

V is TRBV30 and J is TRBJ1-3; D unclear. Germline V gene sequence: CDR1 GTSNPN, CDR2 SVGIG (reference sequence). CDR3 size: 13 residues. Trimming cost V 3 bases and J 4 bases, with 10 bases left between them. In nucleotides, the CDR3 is TGTGCCTGGAGCGAGGGCGACGGAAACACCATATATTTT. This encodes CAWSEGDGNTIYF.

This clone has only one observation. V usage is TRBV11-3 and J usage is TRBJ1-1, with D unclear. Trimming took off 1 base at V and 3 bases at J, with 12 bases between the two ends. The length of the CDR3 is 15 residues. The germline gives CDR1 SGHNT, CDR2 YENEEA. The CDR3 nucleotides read TGTGCCAGCAGCTTAGGACGGGGTAGGGACACTGAAGCTTTCTTT. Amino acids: CASSLGRGRDTEAFF. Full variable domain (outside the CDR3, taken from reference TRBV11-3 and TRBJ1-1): EAGVVQSPRYKIIEKKQPVAFWCNPISGHNTLYWYLQNLGQGPELLIRYENEEAVDDSQLPKDRFSAERLKGVDSTLKIQPAELGDSAVYLCASSLGRGRDTEAFFGQGTRLTVV.

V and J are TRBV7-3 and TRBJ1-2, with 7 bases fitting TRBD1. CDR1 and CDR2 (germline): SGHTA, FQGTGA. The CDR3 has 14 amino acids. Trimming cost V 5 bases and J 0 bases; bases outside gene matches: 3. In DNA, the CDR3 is TGTGCCAGCAGCCAAGACAGGGCTAACTATGGCTACACCTTC. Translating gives CASSQDRANYGYTF.

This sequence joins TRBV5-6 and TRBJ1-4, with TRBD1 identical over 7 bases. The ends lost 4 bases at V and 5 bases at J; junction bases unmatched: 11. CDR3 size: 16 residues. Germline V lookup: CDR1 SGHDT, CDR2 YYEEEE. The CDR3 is CASSPRRDRDNEKLFF. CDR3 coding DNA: TGTGCCAGCAGCCCCCGGAGAGACAGGGACAATGAAAAACTGTTTTTT.

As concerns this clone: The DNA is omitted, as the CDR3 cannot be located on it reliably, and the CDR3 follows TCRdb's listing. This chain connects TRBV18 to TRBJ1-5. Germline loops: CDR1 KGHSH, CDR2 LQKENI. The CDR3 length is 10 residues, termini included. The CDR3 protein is CASSPVLRHF.

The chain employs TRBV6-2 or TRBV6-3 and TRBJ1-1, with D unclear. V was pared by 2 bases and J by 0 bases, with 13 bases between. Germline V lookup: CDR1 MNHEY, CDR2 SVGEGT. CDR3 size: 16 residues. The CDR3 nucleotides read TGTGCCAGCAGTTACAACGGAGTTTCCATGAACACTGAAGCTTTCTTT. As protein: CASSYNGVSMNTEAFF.

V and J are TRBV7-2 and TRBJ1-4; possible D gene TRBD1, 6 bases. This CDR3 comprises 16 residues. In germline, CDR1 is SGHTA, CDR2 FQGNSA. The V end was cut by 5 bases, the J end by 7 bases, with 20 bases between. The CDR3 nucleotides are TGTGCCAGCAGCACCCCCTTGGGCGAACAGGGTGAAAAACTGTTTTTT. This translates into CASSTPLGEQGEKLFF.

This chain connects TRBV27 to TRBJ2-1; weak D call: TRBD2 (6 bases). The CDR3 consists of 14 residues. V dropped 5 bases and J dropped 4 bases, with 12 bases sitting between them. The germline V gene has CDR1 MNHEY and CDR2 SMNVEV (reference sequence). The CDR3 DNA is TGTGCCAGCAGTCGCCGGGGGAGTTACAATGAGCAGTTCTTC. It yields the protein CASSRRGSYNEQFF.

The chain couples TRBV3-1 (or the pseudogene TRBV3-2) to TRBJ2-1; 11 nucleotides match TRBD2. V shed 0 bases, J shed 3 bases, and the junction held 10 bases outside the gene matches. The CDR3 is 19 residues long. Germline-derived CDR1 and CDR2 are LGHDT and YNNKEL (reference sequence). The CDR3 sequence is CASSQDLLAGGPYYNEQFF. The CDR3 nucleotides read TGTGCCAGCAGCCAAGATCTTCTAGCGGGGGGACCCTACTACAATGAGCAGTTCTTC.

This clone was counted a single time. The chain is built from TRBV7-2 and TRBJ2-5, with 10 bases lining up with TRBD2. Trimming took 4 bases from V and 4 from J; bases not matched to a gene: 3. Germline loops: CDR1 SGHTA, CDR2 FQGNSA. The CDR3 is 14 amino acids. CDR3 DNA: TGTGCCAGCAGCTCTAGCGGGAGAGGAGAGACCCAGTACTTC. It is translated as CASSSSGRGETQYF.

The CDR3 region has the DNA TGTGCCAGCACGTCCGCTAGCGGGACCTACAATGAGCAGTTCTTC. As protein: CASTSASGTYNEQFF. V and J are TRBV6-5 and TRBJ2-1; 9 nucleotides align to TRBD2. The CDR3 is 15 residues long. The J segment lost 2 bases and the V segment lost 7 bases, leaving 6 bases of the junction unmatched. In germline, CDR1 is MNHEY, CDR2 SVGAGI.

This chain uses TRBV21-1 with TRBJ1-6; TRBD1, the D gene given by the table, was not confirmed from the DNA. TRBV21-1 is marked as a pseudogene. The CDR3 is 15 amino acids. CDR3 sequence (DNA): TGTGCCAGCAGCAACCGGACAGCCTATAATTCACCCCTCCACTTT. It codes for CASSNRTAYNSPLHF.